The present TCR beta chain was sequenced within a study of T-cell memory formation after mild COVID-19. This clonotype was seen only a few times. What it binds is unknown. In TCRdb, the 5' RACE reads were re-called with MiXCR into one record per CDR3 protein. The sample contains 250,000 to 300,000 distinct CDR3 sequences, 15% to 20% of which appear only once. CDR3 length equals 18 residues. The ends lost 4 bases at V and 0 bases at J; junction bases unmatched: 6. Germline loops: CDR1 MDHEN, CDR2 SYDVKM. Study-level results: Among contracting clones, CD4+ were mainly CM/EM and CD8+ enriched in EMRA. Proof of SARS-CoV-2 specificity was absent for the second-wave clones that crested on day 37. Prior to infection, memory already included some responding clones, suggesting cross-reactive memory joined.

The chain employs TRBV28 and TRBJ2-3; the match to TRBD2 covers 14 bases. This sequence was found in a man between 18 and 29 years old who had mild COVID-19 (a few samples of this study predate the infection). Cell type and time point are not known. Sequenced input: PBMCs or a T cell subset sorted from them (not recorded which). CDR3 residues: CASSSGLAGGTSTDTQYF. The CDR3 coding sequence is TGTGCCAGCAGTTCCGGACTAGCGGGGGGTACTAGCACAGATACGCAGTATTTT.